These 21 T cell receptor beta chains came from one sample sequenced in a study of cytomegalovirus exposure and HLA in healthy donors. Profiling relied on immunoSEQ multiplex PCR, and the TCRdb table lists in-frame clones only, not all of them. The table records under 200,000 clones, around 92% of them present only once. The material sequenced was PBMCs. The receptor source for this set is a young man in good health and CMV-seropositive.

The chain carries TRBV15 and TRBJ2-3; D call uncertain. The CDR3 has 12 amino acids. Germline lookup yields CDR1 LNHNV and CDR2 YYDKDF (reference sequence). V was shortened by 4 bases and J by 4 bases, with 6 bases between the two germline ends. CDR3 sequence reads: CATSTVADTQYF. The CDR3 DNA sequence: TGTGCCACCAGCACAGTTGCAGATACGCAGTATTTT.

This clone showed up just once. The chain carries TRBV27 and TRBJ2-1; TRBD2 agrees at 8 bases. Germline trimming cut 5 bases from V and 13 bases from J; bases unmatched to any gene: 19. The length of the CDR3 is 16 residues. Germline V gene sequence: CDR1 MNHEY, CDR2 SMNVEV (reference sequence). The CDR3 loop is CASSPNIAGTGGRQFF. The CDR3 coding sequence is TGTGCCAGCAGTCCCAATATCGCCGGAACGGGAGGGCGTCAGTTCTTC.

The V call is TRBV6-4, the J call TRBJ1-1; the D gene is possibly TRBD1 (5 bases). V lost 5 bases and J lost 0, with 7 bases in between. Germline CDR1 reads MRHNA; CDR2 reads SNTAGT. This CDR3 is 13 amino acids long. The CDR3 here is CASSQGMNTEAFF. CDR3 nucleotides: TGTGCCAGCAGTCAGGGAATGAACACTGAAGCTTTCTTT.

This chain joins TRBV4-1 and TRBJ2-1; 10 bases agree with TRBD2. V gave up 0 bases and J gave up 8 bases; unmatched junction bases: 7. In germline, CDR1 is MGHRA, CDR2 YSYEKL. CDR3 length: 16 amino acids. The chain's CDR3 is CASSQDGLAGVDEQFF. CDR3 coding DNA: TGCGCCAGCAGCCAAGATGGGCTAGCGGGAGTCGATGAGCAGTTCTTC.

V and J are TRBV29-1 and TRBJ2-1, with D possibly being TRBD2 (6 bases). Trimming removed 7 bases at V and 12 bases at J, with 22 bases between. Per germline, CDR1 SQVTM and CDR2 ANQGSEA. The CDR3 loop spans 13 amino acids. The CDR3 sequence is CSGETVREAGQFF. CDR3 DNA sequence: TGCAGCGGGGAGACAGTTCGGGAAGCGGGGCAGTTCTTC.

The chain has TRBV10-3 and TRBJ2-7; 13 bases fit TRBD2. CDR1 is ENHRY, CDR2 SYGVKD, per germline. V lost 4 bases, J lost 6 bases, and 0 bases stayed unmatched. CDR3 length: 13 amino acids. The CDR3 protein is CAISGLAGGEQYF. CDR3 nucleotide sequence: TGTGCCATCAGTGGACTAGCGGGAGGCGAGCAGTACTTC.

The chain carries TRBV10-3 and TRBJ2-3, with 8 bases aligning to TRBD2. Germline CDR1 and CDR2: ENHRY and SYGVKD. Trimming removed 6 bases from V and 3 bases from J; junction bases left unmatched: 11. This CDR3 region has 16 residues. The CDR3 coding sequence is TGTGCCATCAGCAAGACAAGCGGGAGTGGGACAGATACGCAGTATTTT. Protein: CAISKTSGSGTDTQYF.

This clone occurred once. This rearrangement joins TRBV30 to TRBJ1-1; 7 bases align to TRBD1. V lost 2 bases to trimming and J lost 3 bases; unmatched junction nucleotides: 9. The CDR3 totals 15 residues. CDR1 is GTSNPN, CDR2 SVGIG, per germline (reference sequence). The CDR3 DNA reads TGTGCCTGGAGTCCCCCGGAAGGGGGCTACACTGAAGCTTTCTTT. Translation gives CAWSPPEGGYTEAFF.

The rearrangement joins TRBV7-9 to TRBJ1-2; 8 nucleotides align to TRBD1. This CDR3 is 15 amino acids long. The ends lost 1 base at V and 4 bases at J; junction bases unmatched: 5. Germline CDR1 is SEHNR and CDR2 is FQNEAQ (reference sequence). This CDR3 is CASSLGQGSGYGYTF. CDR3 coding DNA: TGTGCCAGCAGCTTAGGACAGGGGAGCGGCTATGGCTACACCTTC.

This rearrangement joins TRBV27 to TRBJ1-1; TRBD1 matches 9 bases. The ends lost 6 bases at V and 3 bases at J; junction bases unmatched: 14. This CDR3 is 17 amino acids long. Looked up from germline, CDR1 is MNHEY and CDR2 is SMNVEV (reference sequence). CDR3 bases: TGTGCCAGCAGCCCCGGGACAGGGAGGGTAAAGGACACTGAAGCTTTCTTT. Translating it yields CASSPGTGRVKDTEAFF.

V and J are TRBV27 and TRBJ2-7; 11 nucleotides line up with TRBD2. Germline assignment: CDR1 MNHEY and CDR2 SMNVEV (reference sequence). The CDR3 has 15 residues. J lost 1 base, V lost 5 bases, and 4 bases had no gene match. For the CDR3, the DNA is TGTGCCAGCAGTGGTGTAGCGGGAGGGTCCTACGAGCAGTACTTC. Amino acid sequence: CASSGVAGGSYEQYF.

J is TRBJ2-1 and V is TRBV6-5, with D maybe TRBD2 (6 bases). The CDR3 loop spans 15 amino acids. Germline lookup yields CDR1 MNHEY and CDR2 SVGAGI. Deletions cut 0 bases from V and 5 bases from J, with 11 bases between. CDR3 amino acids: CASSYSGGPNNEQFF. The CDR3 DNA follows: TGTGCCAGCAGTTACTCCGGGGGACCCAACAATGAGCAGTTCTTC.

CDR3 nucleotides: TGTGCCAGCAGGTCCGGGACTAGCGGGATCAATGAGCAGTTCTTC. Its translation is CASRSGTSGINEQFF. The V gene is TRBV28, the J gene TRBJ2-1; TRBD2 matches 13 bases. V was clipped by 6 bases and J by 6 bases; unmatched bases: 5. Germline V gene sequence: CDR1 MDHEN, CDR2 SYDVKM. This CDR3 comprises 15 residues.

The V call is TRBV15, the J call TRBJ2-7, with D tentatively TRBD1 (5 bases). The V gene's germline CDR1 is LNHNV and CDR2 YYDKDF (reference sequence). The V end lost 0 bases, the J end lost 2 bases, and 8 bases lay between the germline ends. CDR3 length: 14 residues. As DNA, the CDR3 is TGTGCCACCAGCAGAGATCAGGGTCCCTACGAGCAGTACTTC. Translating it yields CATSRDQGPYEQYF.

The chain has TRBV10-3 and TRBJ1-2; a possible D gene is TRBD1 (5 bases). The germline V gene encodes CDR1 ENHRY and CDR2 SYGVKD. The CDR3 runs 16 residues. The germline V and J ends were trimmed by 6 bases and 0 bases, with 17 bases remaining between them. The CDR3 nucleotides are TGTGCCATCAGCGAGCGATTCTCAGGGCCTAACTATGGCTACACCTTC. Translation: CAISERFSGPNYGYTF.

Notes on this clone: One junction end does not reproduce the germline sequence, and a read error may be involved. The CDR3 bases are TGTGCCAGCAGCCTAGCGGGAGACAACAATGAGCAGTTCTTC. It specifies CASSLAGDNNEQFF. The V call is TRBV7-9, the J call TRBJ2-1, with TRBD2 matching over 10 bases. The germline gives CDR1 SEHNR, CDR2 FQNEAQ (reference sequence). CDR3 size: 14 residues. Full variable domain (rest looked up from reference TRBV7-9 and TRBJ2-1): DTGVSQNPRHKITKRGQNVTFRCDPISEHNRLYWYRQTLGQGPEFLTYFQNEAQLEKSRLLSDRFSAERPKGSFSTLEIQRTEQGDSAMYLCASSLAGDNNEQFFGPGTRLTVL.

The chain couples TRBV18 to TRBJ1-2; the match to TRBD1 covers 8 bases. The germline CDR1 and CDR2 sequences are KGHSH and LQKENI. The length of the CDR3 is 13 residues. With 3 bases clipped from V and 5 bases from J, the junction kept 2 bases outside the gene matches. This CDR3 reads CASSPGQDYGYTF. In nucleotides, the CDR3 is TGTGCCAGCTCACCGGGACAGGATTATGGCTACACCTTC.

V gene TRBV2 combines with J gene TRBJ2-7; no clear D gene. The germline gives CDR1 SNHLY, CDR2 FYNNEI. This CDR3 comprises 14 residues. V dropped 1 base and J dropped 2 bases, with 9 bases sitting between them. This chain's CDR3 is CASSEGAITYEQYF. CDR3 bases: TGTGCCAGCAGTGAAGGGGCTATCACCTACGAGCAGTACTTC.

J is TRBJ2-2 and V is TRBV28, with 9 bases matching TRBD1. This CDR3 comprises 16 residues. Trimming took 4 bases from V and 6 from J; bases not matched to a gene: 9. Germline V gives CDR1 MDHEN, CDR2 SYDVKM. CDR3 bases: TGTGCCAGCAGTTCCAGACAGGGGGGTTTCTCCGGGGAGCTGTTTTTT. It translates to CASSSRQGGFSGELFF.

The chain joins TRBV11-3 to TRBJ1-1; TRBD1 agrees at 7 bases. The CDR3 covers 15 residues. Germline V gene lookup returns CDR1 SGHNT and CDR2 YENEEA. Trimming took 5 bases from V and 4 from J; bases not matched to a gene: 10. The CDR3 region is CASSPPRDRGTEAFF. DNA for the CDR3: TGTGCCAGCAGCCCCCCCCGGGACAGAGGCACTGAAGCTTTCTTT.

The chain links TRBV9 to TRBJ2-7, with 9 bases matching TRBD2. The CDR3 length is 14 residues. The germline CDR1 and CDR2 sequences are SGDLS and YYNGEE. The trim removed 4 bases at V and 2 bases at J, leaving 4 bases unmatched. The CDR3 nucleotides read TGTGCCAGCAGCCCTAGCGGGAACCCCTACGAGCAGTACTTC. Translated, it gives CASSPSGNPYEQYF. Combining the CDR3 with reference TRBV9 and TRBJ2-7 gives the whole variable domain DSGVTQTPKHLITATGQRVTLRCSPRSGDLSVYWYQQSLDQGLQFLIQYYNGEERAKGNILERFSAQQFPDLHSELNLSSLELGDSALYFCASSPSGNPYEQYFGPGTRLTVT.